The 19 T cell receptor beta chains below were found in one sample sequenced in a study of T-cell reconstitution after alpha-beta-depleted transplantation in children. A TCRbeta library incorporating unique molecular identifiers was prepared. TCRdb used MiXCR to reprocess the PCR reads, holding one entry per CDR3 protein. The table records about 830,000 distinct CDR3 sequences, roughly 15% of them present only once. Source: PBMCs, mostly from graft donor cells, taken 360 days after TCRalphabeta/CD19-depleted stem cell transplant. Receptors were obtained from a male patient younger than 18 who had a stem cell transplant for acute lymphoblastic leukemia, so the T cells may come from the graft donor.

This clonotype was recorded a few times. CDR3 amino acids: CASSLFPVLADHEQYF. In DNA form, the CDR3 reads TGTGCCAGCAGTTTATTTCCGGTACTAGCCGACCACGAGCAGTACTTC. V is TRBV12-3 or TRBV12-4 and J is TRBJ2-7, with D perhaps matching TRBD2 (6 bases). V lost 2 bases, J lost 5 bases, and 19 bases lay in between. CDR3 length: 16 residues.

The chain employs TRBV12-3 or TRBV12-4 and TRBJ1-1; no firm D call. The length of the CDR3 is 11 residues. Trimming left V 1 base short and J 7 bases short, with 4 bases between. CDR3 in DNA: TGTGCCAGCAGTTTAGTCCGTGAAGCTTTCTTT. It yields the protein CASSLVREAFF.

This clonotype turned up a few times. J is TRBJ1-1 and V is TRBV7-6, with D perhaps TRBD1 (5 bases). This CDR3 comprises 15 residues. The germline gives CDR1 SGHVS, CDR2 FNYEAQ. The V gene lost 1 base and the J gene lost 0 bases, with 9 bases spanning the gap. CDR3 sequence reads: CASSLGQTMNTEAFF. As DNA, the CDR3 is TGTGCCAGCAGCTTAGGACAGACCATGAACACTGAAGCTTTCTTT. Drawing the rest from reference TRBV7-6 and TRBJ1-1, the complete variable domain is GAGVSQSPRYKVTKRGQDVALRCDPISGHVSLYWYRQALGQGPEFLTYFNYEAQQDKSGLPNDRFSAERPEGSISTLTIQRTEQRDSAMYRCASSLGQTMNTEAFFGQGTRLTVV.

This chain's CDR3 is CASSLLPGTVNYGYTF. The CDR3, as DNA: TGCGCCAGCAGCCTCTTGCCTGGGACCGTTAACTATGGCTACACCTTC. The chain links TRBV5-1 to TRBJ1-2; the D gene is possibly TRBD1 (5 bases). With 4 bases removed from V and 1 base from J, the gap between germline ends came to 17 bases. This CDR3 region has 16 residues. CDR1 SGHRS and CDR2 YFSETQ come from the germline V gene.

In its sample, this clonotype was seen many times. This chain links TRBV3-1 with TRBJ2-5; D remains unclear. The V gene's germline CDR1 is LGHDT and CDR2 YNNKEL (reference sequence). The V gene lost 2 bases and the J gene lost 4 bases, with 14 bases spanning the gap. The CDR3 has 15 amino acids. The CDR3 region is CASSQSWGTGETQYF. As DNA, the CDR3 is TGTGCCAGCAGCCAAAGCTGGGGAACTGGAGAGACCCAGTACTTC.

V gene TRBV5-1 combines with J gene TRBJ2-3; D is unresolved. This CDR3 is built from 15 residues. The germline gives CDR1 SGHRS, CDR2 YFSETQ. V was pared by 4 bases and J by 0 bases, with 12 bases between. The CDR3 protein is CASSPSNPSTDTQYF. CDR3 coding DNA: TGCGCCAGCAGCCCGTCTAATCCTAGCACAGATACGCAGTATTTT.

The genes are TRBV12-3 or TRBV12-4 and TRBJ2-2; D is undetermined. The CDR3 consists of 11 residues. V was trimmed by 7 bases and J by 13 bases, leaving 13 bases between them. The CDR3 reads CASTILRTLFF. Written as DNA, the CDR3 is TGTGCCAGCACCATACTCCGGACGCTGTTTTTT.

This clonotype was found a few times. V is TRBV12-3 or TRBV12-4 and J is TRBJ1-2; D ambiguous. V lost 6 bases and J 6 bases, leaving 11 bases between the germline ends. The CDR3 covers 12 residues. CDR3 amino acids: CASSPYYDGYTF. The DNA for the CDR3 is TGTGCCAGCAGCCCATACTACGATGGCTACACCTTC.

This clonotype was seen a few times. The junction differs from germline at one of its ends, possibly a read error. The genes are TRBV6-5 and TRBJ1-5, with D possibly matching TRBD1 (6 bases). Germline CDR1 and CDR2: MNHEY and SVGAGI. The CDR3 covers 17 residues. The CDR3 nucleotides read TGTGCCAGCAGTCACTCTAAGGGGGAGTCTAGCAATCAGCCCCAGCATTTT. Protein sequence: CASSHSKGESSNQPQHF.

This clonotype was counted between two and nine times. V gene TRBV2 combines with J gene TRBJ1-2; TRBD1 aligns across 12 bases. The V and J ends lost 3 bases and 3 bases, in that order; junction bases with no gene match: 2. The CDR3 runs 15 residues. Germline V gene sequence: CDR1 SNHLY, CDR2 FYNNEI. The CDR3 nucleotides are TGTGCCAGCAGTGATGGGACAGGGGGCGACTATGGCTACACCTTC. Its translation is CASSDGTGGDYGYTF.

The rearrangement joins TRBV6-1 to TRBJ1-2; the match to TRBD1 covers 8 bases. The CDR3 length is 14 residues. CDR1 and CDR2 from the germline V gene are MNHNS and SASEGT. With 6 bases clipped from V and 2 bases from J, the junction kept 5 bases outside the gene matches. The DNA for the CDR3 is TGTGCCAGCAGAAAGGGACAGGCCAACTATGGCTACACCTTC. Its translation: CASRKGQANYGYTF.

This clonotype was detected only a few times. CDR3 DNA: TGTGCCAGCAGCGTAGACGCAGGGCCCTACAATGAGCAGTTCTTC. Translated, it gives CASSVDAGPYNEQFF. The V and J genes are TRBV9 and TRBJ2-1; TRBD1 is a possible D gene (5 bases). V lost 0 bases and J 2 bases, leaving 9 bases between the germline ends. CDR1 is SGDLS, CDR2 YYNGEE, per germline. The CDR3 is 15 amino acids.

Ten or more counts support this clonotype. V gene TRBV24-1 combines with J gene TRBJ2-2, with a tentative D call TRBD2 (6 bases). V was trimmed by 4 bases and J by 1 base, leaving 12 bases between them. From germline, CDR1 is KGHDR and CDR2 SFDVKD. CDR3 length: 16 residues. CDR3 amino acids: CATSEGGNQNTGELFF. As DNA, the CDR3 is TGTGCCACCAGTGAAGGAGGGAATCAGAACACCGGGGAGCTGTTTTTT.

The table lists this clonotype with many counts. This chain joins TRBV10-3 and TRBJ2-3; perhaps TRBD1 as D (5 bases). CDR3 length equals 14 residues. Germline CDR1 ENHRY, CDR2 SYGVKD. Trimming left V 10 bases short and J 3 bases short, with 17 bases between. The DNA of the CDR3 is TGTGCCACCCAATCCCCATCAGGGACAGATACGCAGTATTTT. Its translation is CATQSPSGTDTQYF.

As concerns this clonotype: A junction end diverges from the germline sequence, so it may reflect a read error. The CDR3 spells CASTLSGLYNEQFF. In DNA, the CDR3 is TGTGCCAGCACTTTATCCGGACTGTACAATGAGCAGTTCTTC. V and J are TRBV27 and TRBJ2-1, with a possible D match to TRBD2 (5 bases). The CDR3 extends over 14 amino acids. In germline, CDR1 is MNHEY, CDR2 SMNVEV (reference sequence).

This clonotype was picked up a small number of times. The chain is built from TRBV25-1 and TRBJ1-1; TRBD1 might be the D (6 bases). CDR3 length: 14 residues. From germline, CDR1 is MGHDK and CDR2 SYGVNS. V shed 4 bases and J shed 7 bases, with 16 bases lying between them. The chain's CDR3 is CASSGAGDAGEAFF. For the CDR3, the DNA is TGTGCCAGCAGTGGCGCAGGGGACGCAGGTGAAGCTTTCTTT.

The V gene is TRBV18, the J gene TRBJ2-5, with 7 bases matching TRBD1. In germline, CDR1 is KGHSH, CDR2 LQKENI. After removal of 1 base from V and 2 bases from J, the junction contained 7 bases not matched to a gene. This CDR3 has 16 residues. This CDR3 is CASSPLTGSFQETQYF. The CDR3 DNA sequence: TGTGCCAGCTCACCACTGACAGGGTCGTTTCAAGAGACCCAGTACTTC.

This clonotype was detected only a few times. This sequence joins TRBV12-3 or TRBV12-4 and TRBJ2-2; maybe TRBD2 (6 bases). The CDR3 loop spans 17 amino acids. Trimming took off 5 bases at V and 2 bases at J, with 18 bases between the two ends. DNA for the CDR3: TGTGCCAGCAGTGACGGGGTGTGGGAGGATAACACCGGGGAGCTGTTTTTT. The encoded protein is CASSDGVWEDNTGELFF.

The V call is TRBV29-1, the J call TRBJ2-1; D is perhaps TRBD2 (5 bases). Germline values: CDR1 SQVTM, CDR2 ANQGSEA. With 4 bases removed from V and 13 bases from J, the gap between germline ends came to 23 bases. The CDR3 length is 14 residues. CDR3 bases: TGCAGCGTTGGTAGCCAGGCTTCAGCGGTTAGACAGTTCTTC. As protein: CSVGSQASAVRQFF.